This T cell receptor beta chain comes out of a study of T cell changes during pregnancy in multiple sclerosis. This clone was detected once. V lost 3 bases to trimming and J lost 0 bases, with 8 bases between them. CDR3 size: 14 residues. Germline lookup yields CDR1 SGDLS and CDR2 YYNGEE. Measured with immunoSEQ multiplex PCR; TCRdb has only the in-frame clones, and not every one. The table records over 25,000 clones, around 89% of them present only once. The material sequenced was CD8+ T cells from peripheral blood mononuclear cells, taken in the second trimester of pregnancy. This clonotype was obtained from a female donor with multiple sclerosis, enrolled in a pregnancy study. This rearrangement joins TRBV9 to TRBJ2-3, with D perhaps TRBD1 (5 bases). CDR3 DNA: TGTGCCAGCAGCGACAGGATAAGCACAGATACGCAGTATTTT. This sequence encodes CASSDRISTDTQYF.